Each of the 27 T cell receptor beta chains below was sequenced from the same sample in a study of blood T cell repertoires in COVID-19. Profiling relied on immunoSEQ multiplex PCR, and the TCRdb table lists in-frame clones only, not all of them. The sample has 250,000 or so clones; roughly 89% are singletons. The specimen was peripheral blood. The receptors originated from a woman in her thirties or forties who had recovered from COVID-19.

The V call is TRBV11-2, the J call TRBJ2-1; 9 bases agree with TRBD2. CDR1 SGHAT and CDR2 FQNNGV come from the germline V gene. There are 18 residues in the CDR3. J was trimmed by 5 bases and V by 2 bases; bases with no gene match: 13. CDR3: CASSLLFAGGRRHNEQFF. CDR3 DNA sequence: TGTGCCAGCAGCTTACTCTTTGCGGGGGGGCGAAGACACAATGAGCAGTTCTTC.

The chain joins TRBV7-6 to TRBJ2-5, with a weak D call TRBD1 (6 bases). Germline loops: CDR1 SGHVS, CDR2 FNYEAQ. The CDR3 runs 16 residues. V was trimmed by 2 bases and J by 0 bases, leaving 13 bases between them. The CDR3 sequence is CASSLIGGQYQETQYF. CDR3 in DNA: TGTGCCAGCAGCTTAATAGGGGGACAATACCAAGAGACCCAGTACTTC. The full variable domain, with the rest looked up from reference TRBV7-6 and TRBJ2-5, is GAGVSQSPRYKVTKRGQDVALRCDPISGHVSLYWYRQALGQGPEFLTYFNYEAQQDKSGLPNDRFSAERPEGSISTLTIQRTEQRDSAMYRCASSLIGGQYQETQYFGPGTRLLVL.

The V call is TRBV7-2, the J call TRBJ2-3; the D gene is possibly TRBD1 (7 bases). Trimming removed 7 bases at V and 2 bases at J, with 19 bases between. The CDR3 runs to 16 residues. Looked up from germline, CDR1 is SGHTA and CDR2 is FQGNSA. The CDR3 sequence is CASNPGGQPYTDTQYF. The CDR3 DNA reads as TGTGCCAGCAATCCCGGGGGACAGCCCTACACAGATACGCAGTATTTT.

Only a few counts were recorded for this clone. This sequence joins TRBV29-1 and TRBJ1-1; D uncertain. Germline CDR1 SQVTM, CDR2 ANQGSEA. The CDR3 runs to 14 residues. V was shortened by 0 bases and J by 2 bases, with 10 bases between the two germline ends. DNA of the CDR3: TGCAGCGTTGAAGATGTGACACTTAACACTGAAGCTTTCTTT. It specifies CSVEDVTLNTEAFF.

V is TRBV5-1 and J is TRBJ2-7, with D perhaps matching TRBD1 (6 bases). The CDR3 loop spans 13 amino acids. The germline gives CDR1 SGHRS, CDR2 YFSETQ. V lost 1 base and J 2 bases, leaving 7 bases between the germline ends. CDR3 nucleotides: TGCGCCAGCAGCTTGCAGGGGACCTACGAGCAGTACTTC. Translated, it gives CASSLQGTYEQYF.

Here the CDR3 reads CASGRSTGELFF. CDR3 in DNA: TGTGCCAGCGGCAGATCCACCGGGGAGCTGTTTTTT. The chain carries TRBV6-6 and TRBJ2-2; D is ambiguous. The length of the CDR3 is 12 residues. Deletions cut 8 bases from V and 4 bases from J, with 8 bases between. Germline values: CDR1 MNHNY, CDR2 SVGAGI (reference sequence).

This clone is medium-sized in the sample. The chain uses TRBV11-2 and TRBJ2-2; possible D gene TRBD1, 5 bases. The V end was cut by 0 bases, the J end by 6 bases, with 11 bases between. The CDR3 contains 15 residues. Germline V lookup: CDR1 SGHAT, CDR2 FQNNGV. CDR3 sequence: CASSLESGLSGELFF. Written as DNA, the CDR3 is TGTGCCAGCAGCTTAGAGTCAGGGTTGTCCGGGGAGCTGTTTTTT.

The CDR3 here is CASSQGSQSWGDTEAFF. The CDR3 DNA is TGTGCCAGCAGCCAAGGGTCTCAATCGTGGGGGGACACTGAAGCTTTCTTT. The rearrangement uses TRBV3-1 (or the pseudogene TRBV3-2) and TRBJ1-1; D perhaps matches TRBD1 (5 bases). This CDR3 is 17 amino acids long. CDR1 LGHDT and CDR2 YNNKEL come from the germline V gene (reference sequence). V was trimmed by 1 base and J by 3 bases, leaving 18 bases between them.

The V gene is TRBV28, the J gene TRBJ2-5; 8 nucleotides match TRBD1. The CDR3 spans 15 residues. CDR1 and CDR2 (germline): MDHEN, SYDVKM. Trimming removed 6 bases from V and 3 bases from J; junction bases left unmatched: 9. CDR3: CASSTYVTGEETQYF. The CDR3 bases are TGTGCCAGCAGCACATACGTGACAGGGGAAGAGACCCAGTACTTC.

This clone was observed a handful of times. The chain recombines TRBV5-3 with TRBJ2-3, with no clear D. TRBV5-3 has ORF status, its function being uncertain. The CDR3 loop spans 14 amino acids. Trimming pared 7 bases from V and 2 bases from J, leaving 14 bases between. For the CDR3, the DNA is TGTGCCAGATCTTGTGGCCCTCTCACAGATACGCAGTATTTT. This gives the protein CARSCGPLTDTQYF.

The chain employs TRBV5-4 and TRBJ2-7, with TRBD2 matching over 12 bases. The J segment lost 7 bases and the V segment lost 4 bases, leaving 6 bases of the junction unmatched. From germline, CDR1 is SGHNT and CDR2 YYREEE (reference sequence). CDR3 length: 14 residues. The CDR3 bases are TGTGCCAGCAGCAGACTAGCGGGGGAGGGGGAGCAGTACTTC. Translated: CASSRLAGEGEQYF. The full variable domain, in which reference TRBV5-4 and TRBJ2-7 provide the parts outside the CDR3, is ETGVTQSPTHLIKTRGQQVTLRCSSQSGHNTVSWYQQALGQGPQFIFQYYREEENGRGNFPPRFSGLQFPNYSSELNVNALELDDSALYLCASSRLAGEGEQYFGPGTRLTVT.

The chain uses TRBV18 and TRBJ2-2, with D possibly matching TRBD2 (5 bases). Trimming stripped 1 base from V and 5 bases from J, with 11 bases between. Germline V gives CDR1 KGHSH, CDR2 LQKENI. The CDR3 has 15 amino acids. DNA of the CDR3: TGTGCCAGCTCACCACAGGGTTCGGGGACCGGGGAGCTGTTTTTT. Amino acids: CASSPQGSGTGELFF.

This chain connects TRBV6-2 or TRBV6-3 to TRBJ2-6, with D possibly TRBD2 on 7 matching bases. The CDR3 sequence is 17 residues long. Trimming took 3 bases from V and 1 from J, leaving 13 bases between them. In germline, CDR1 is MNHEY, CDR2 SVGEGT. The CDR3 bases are TGTGCCAGCAGTTATATCGGGGGGCAGTCTGGGGCCAACGTCCTGACTTTC. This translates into CASSYIGGQSGANVLTF.

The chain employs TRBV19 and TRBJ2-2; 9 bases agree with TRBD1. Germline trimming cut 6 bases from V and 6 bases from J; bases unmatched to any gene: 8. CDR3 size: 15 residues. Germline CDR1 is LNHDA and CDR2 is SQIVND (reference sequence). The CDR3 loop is CASRRGTGFPGELFF. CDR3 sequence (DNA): TGTGCCAGTAGGCGGGGGACAGGGTTCCCCGGGGAGCTGTTTTTT.

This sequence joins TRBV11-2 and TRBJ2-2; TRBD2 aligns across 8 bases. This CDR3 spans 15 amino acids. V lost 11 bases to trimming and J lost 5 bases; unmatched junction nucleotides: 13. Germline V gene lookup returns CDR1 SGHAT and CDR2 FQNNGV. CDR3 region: CASRPLAGRTGELFF. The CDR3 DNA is TGTGCCTCCCGTCCGCTAGCGGGCCGAACCGGGGAGCTGTTTTTT.

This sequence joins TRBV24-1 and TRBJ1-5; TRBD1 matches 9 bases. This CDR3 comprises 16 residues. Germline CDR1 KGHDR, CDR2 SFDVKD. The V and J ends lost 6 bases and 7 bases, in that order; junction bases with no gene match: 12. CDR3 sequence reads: CATSTSDRGRGQPQHF. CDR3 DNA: TGTGCCACCAGTACGTCAGACAGGGGGAGAGGACAGCCCCAGCATTTT.

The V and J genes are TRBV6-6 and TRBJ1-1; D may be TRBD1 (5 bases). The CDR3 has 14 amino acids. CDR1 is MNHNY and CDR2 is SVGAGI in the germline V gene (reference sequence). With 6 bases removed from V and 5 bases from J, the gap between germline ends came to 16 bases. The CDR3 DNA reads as TGTGCCAGCAGAACCCCCGGGGGGTCGACTGAAGCTTTCTTT. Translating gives CASRTPGGSTEAFF.

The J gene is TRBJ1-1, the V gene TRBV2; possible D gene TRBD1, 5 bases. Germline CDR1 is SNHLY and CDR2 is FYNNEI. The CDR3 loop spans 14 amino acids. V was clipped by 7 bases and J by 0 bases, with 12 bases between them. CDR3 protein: CASKYDSMNTEAFF. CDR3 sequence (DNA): TGTGCCAGCAAGTATGACAGTATGAACACTGAAGCTTTCTTT.

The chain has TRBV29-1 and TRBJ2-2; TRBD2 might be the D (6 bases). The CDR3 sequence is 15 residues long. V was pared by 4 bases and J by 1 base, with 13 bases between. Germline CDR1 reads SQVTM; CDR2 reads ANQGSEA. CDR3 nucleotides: TGCAGCGTTGGACCCGAAGCGGGGAACACCGGGGAGCTGTTTTTT. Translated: CSVGPEAGNTGELFF.

This CDR3 reads CASSLTGGWGTEAFF. The CDR3 region has the DNA TGCGCCAGCAGCTTGACAGGGGGCTGGGGCACTGAAGCTTTCTTT. The genes are TRBV5-1 and TRBJ1-1, with 9 positions matching TRBD1. Germline values: CDR1 SGHRS, CDR2 YFSETQ. The CDR3 extends over 15 amino acids. V was pared by 1 base and J by 4 bases, with 5 bases of the junction left unmatched.

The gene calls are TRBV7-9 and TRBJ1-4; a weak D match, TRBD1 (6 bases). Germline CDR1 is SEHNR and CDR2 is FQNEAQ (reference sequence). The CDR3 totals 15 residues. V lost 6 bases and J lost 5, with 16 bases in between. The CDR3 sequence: CASRQTQGINEKLFF. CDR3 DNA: TGTGCCAGCAGGCAGACACAGGGAATCAATGAAAAACTGTTTTTT. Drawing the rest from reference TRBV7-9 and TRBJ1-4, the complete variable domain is DTGVSQNPRHKITKRGQNVTFRCDPISEHNRLYWYRQTLGQGPEFLTYFQNEAQLEKSRLLSDRFSAERPKGSFSTLEIQRTEQGDSAMYLCASRQTQGINEKLFFGSGTQLSVL.

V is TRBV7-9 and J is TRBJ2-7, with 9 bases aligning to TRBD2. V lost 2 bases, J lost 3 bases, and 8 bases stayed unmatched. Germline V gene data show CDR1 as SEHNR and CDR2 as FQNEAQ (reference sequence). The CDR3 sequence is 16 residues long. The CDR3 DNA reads TGTGCCAGCAGCTTATTTAGACTAGCGGACCACTACGAGCAGTACGTC. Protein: CASSLFRLADHYEQYV.

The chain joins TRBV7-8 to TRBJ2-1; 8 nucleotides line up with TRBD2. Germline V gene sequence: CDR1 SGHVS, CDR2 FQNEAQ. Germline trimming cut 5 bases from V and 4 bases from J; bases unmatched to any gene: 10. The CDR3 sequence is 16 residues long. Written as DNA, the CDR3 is TGTGCCAGCAGCCCCCGGGGGGGGAGATATTACAATGAGCAGTTCTTC. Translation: CASSPRGGRYYNEQFF.

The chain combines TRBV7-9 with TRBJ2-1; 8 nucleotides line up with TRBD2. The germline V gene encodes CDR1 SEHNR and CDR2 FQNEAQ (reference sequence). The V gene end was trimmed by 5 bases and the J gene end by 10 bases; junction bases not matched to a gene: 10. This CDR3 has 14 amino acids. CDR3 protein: CASSLGGVAGEQFF. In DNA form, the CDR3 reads TGTGCCAGCAGCCTAGGAGGGGTAGCGGGAGAGCAGTTCTTC.

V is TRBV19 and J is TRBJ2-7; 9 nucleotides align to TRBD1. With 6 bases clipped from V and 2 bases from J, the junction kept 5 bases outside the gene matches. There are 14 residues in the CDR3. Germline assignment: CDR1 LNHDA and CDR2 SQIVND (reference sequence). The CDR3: CASSHGTGTYEQYF. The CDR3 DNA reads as TGTGCCAGTAGCCACGGGACAGGGACCTACGAGCAGTACTTC.

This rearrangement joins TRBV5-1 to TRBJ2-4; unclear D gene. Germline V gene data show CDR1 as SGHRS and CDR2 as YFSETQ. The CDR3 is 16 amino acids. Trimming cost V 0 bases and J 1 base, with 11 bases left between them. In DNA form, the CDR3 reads TGCGCCAGCAGCTTGGCAGAAAGCAGGGCCAAAAACATTCAGTACTTC. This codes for CASSLAESRAKNIQYF.

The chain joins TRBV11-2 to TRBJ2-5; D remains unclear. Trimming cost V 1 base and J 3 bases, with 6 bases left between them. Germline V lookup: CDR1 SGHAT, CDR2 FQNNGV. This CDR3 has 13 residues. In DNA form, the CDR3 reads TGTGCCAGCAGCTTAGTCAGGAAAGAGACCCAGTACTTC. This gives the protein CASSLVRKETQYF.